These 5 T cell receptor beta chains share one sample of origin, sequenced in a study of CD8+CD57+ T cells in acquired aplastic anemia. Patients chosen for sequencing had shown CD8+CD57+ cell expansion by flow cytometry. Genomic DNA constituted the template upon which TCR beta VDJ and CDR3 profiling was performed. A single record per CDR3 protein comes from TCRdb applying MiXCR to the reads. The table has 150,000 to 180,000 distinct CDR3 sequences, 40% to 65% seen once. Sequences were obtained from sorted CD4+, CD8+, or CD8+CD57+ T cells (not recorded which) from PBMCs. These receptors originate from a human donor with aplastic anemia.

With regard to this clonotype: At one end, the junction sequence differs from germline, possibly due to a read error. The chain joins TRBV2 to TRBJ2-5, with D possibly TRBD2 on 5 matching bases. Germline V gene data show CDR1 as SNHLY and CDR2 as FYNNEI. The CDR3 contains 15 residues. The CDR3 sequence: CATSDPRGLGETQYF. CDR3 DNA sequence: TGTGCCACCAGTGACCCCCGAGGGCTAGGCGAGACCCAGTACTTC.

This chain links TRBV7-8 with TRBJ2-7, with D perhaps TRBD1 (6 bases). The CDR3 extends over 17 amino acids. Germline V gene sequence: CDR1 SGHVS, CDR2 FQNEAQ. With 1 base removed from V and 2 bases from J, the gap between germline ends came to 18 bases. The CDR3 region is CASSLEGMGALTYEQYF. DNA of the CDR3: TGTGCCAGCAGCTTAGAGGGGATGGGGGCCCTCACCTACGAGCAGTACTTC.

As concerns this clonotype: A read error is possible here, since a much larger clone lies one base away. The chain joins TRBV27 to TRBJ1-1, with D unclear. This CDR3 is 11 amino acids long. Germline V gene sequence: CDR1 MNHEY, CDR2 SMNVEV (reference sequence). Written as DNA, the CDR3 is TGTGTCAGCACCTGGGGCACTGAAGCTTTCTTT. It translates to CVSTWGTEAFF.

This clonotype was seen ten or more times. The gene calls are TRBV4-2 and TRBJ2-6, with D tentatively TRBD1 (5 bases). CDR1 is LGHNA, CDR2 YNFKEQ, per germline. Trimming removed 2 bases from V and 0 bases from J, with 11 bases in between. The CDR3 is 17 residues long. CDR3 protein: CASSQNQGISGANVLTF. For the CDR3, the DNA is TGTGCCAGCAGCCAAAATCAGGGAATCTCTGGGGCCAACGTCCTGACTTTC.

The chain combines TRBV20-1 with TRBJ2-5; possibly TRBD2 for D (7 bases). Germline V gene data show CDR1 as DFQATT and CDR2 as SNEGSKA (reference sequence). Trimming removed 4 bases at V and 5 bases at J, with 20 bases between. The CDR3 has 15 amino acids. The CDR3 coding sequence is TGCAGTGCTACCCCCACGGGGGGCATTCTTGAGACCCAGTACTTC. It codes for CSATPTGGILETQYF.